This TCR beta chain stems from a study of cytomegalovirus exposure and HLA in healthy donors. Across the whole study: T cells numbering about 200 million yielded 100 million to 120 million unique TCR beta sequences in an earlier analysis. Points from the study as a whole: Rarity characterized most TCR sequences, yet some public TCRs appeared in many donors.

The PCR used 60 Vbeta and 13 Jbeta primers. TCRdb's copy holds only in-frame clones and misses some; the assay was immunoSEQ multiplex PCR. Of approximately 150,000 clones in the sample, around 60% were seen once. A word on this clone: As yet, its antigen is unknown.

Deletions cut 5 bases from V and 1 base from J, with 6 bases between. This CDR3 is 12 amino acids long. Per the germline V gene, CDR1 is SGHVS and CDR2 is FQNEAQ. Healthy bone marrow donors supplied every sample. The sequence was obtained from a woman aged 55-69 years in good health and CMV-seropositive. The sequencing sample was made of PBMCs. This chain connects TRBV7-8 to TRBJ2-7; D remains unclear. The CDR3 DNA is TGTGCCAGCAGCGTAATTTCCTACGAGCAGTACTTC. Its translation is CASSVISYEQYF.